The 28 T cell receptor beta chains presented below share a single source sample, sequenced in a study of T cell clones after liver transplantation. Repertoires were generated with immunoSEQ multiplex PCR, while TCRdb's copy carries only in-frame clones and drops some. The table has roughly 56,000 clones, approximately 71% seen once. The source material was CD4+ T cells from blood, sampled 52 to 60 months after liver transplant. Receptors were obtained from a human patient who received a liver transplant. The graft donor may account for some of the T cells.

The chain uses TRBV5-1 and TRBJ1-1; no clear D gene. V was trimmed by 3 bases and J by 4 bases, leaving 13 bases between them. The CDR3 spans 14 residues. Germline CDR1 and CDR2: SGHRS and YFSETQ. CDR3 bases: TGCGCCAGCAGCTCTGGAGGCAAAGGCACTGAAGCTTTCTTT. This translates into CASSSGGKGTEAFF.

The chain combines TRBV29-1 with TRBJ1-5; 9 nucleotides align to TRBD1. This CDR3 comprises 13 residues. V dropped 7 bases and J dropped 3; count of bases not matched to a gene: 4. Germline V gives CDR1 SQVTM, CDR2 ANQGSEA. For the CDR3, the DNA is TGCAGCGCCTGGACAGGGGACAATCAGCCCCAGCATTTT. Translated, it gives CSAWTGDNQPQHF.

V and J are TRBV18 and TRBJ2-3, with D tentatively TRBD2 (6 bases). This CDR3 has 15 residues. Trimming pared 1 base from V and 1 base from J, leaving 9 bases between. The germline V gene encodes CDR1 KGHSH and CDR2 LQKENI. CDR3 residues: CASSPLAARTDTQYF. For the CDR3, the DNA is TGTGCCAGCTCACCACTAGCGGCCCGCACAGATACGCAGTATTTT.

This clone turned up a few times. The V gene is TRBV7-2, the J gene TRBJ2-1; 9 nucleotides line up with TRBD2. With 1 base clipped from V and 6 bases from J, the junction kept 7 bases outside the gene matches. This CDR3 spans 16 amino acids. CDR1 is SGHTA and CDR2 is FQGNSA in the germline V gene. The CDR3 DNA is TGTGCCAGCAGCTTAGGCGGGGGGGCCTCCGTCAATGAGCAGTTCTTC. Its translation is CASSLGGGASVNEQFF.

The J gene is TRBJ1-1, the V gene TRBV19; tentatively, D is TRBD1 (6 bases). The CDR3 runs to 16 residues. Germline V lookup: CDR1 LNHDA, CDR2 SQIVND (reference sequence). V shed 7 bases and J shed 2 bases, with 20 bases lying between them. The CDR3 DNA sequence: TGTGCCAGTAAGAGGACAGCCTCCTTATCCAACACTGAAGCTTTCTTT. As protein: CASKRTASLSNTEAFF.

This rearrangement joins TRBV28 to TRBJ1-2; 11 bases align to TRBD1. The V gene end was trimmed by 2 bases and the J gene end by 6 bases; junction bases not matched to a gene: 8. The CDR3 extends over 16 amino acids. Germline assignment: CDR1 MDHEN and CDR2 SYDVKM. The DNA for the CDR3 is TGTGCCAGCAGTTTACTGGACAGGGGGCGAGTCGATGGCTACACCTTC. Residues: CASSLLDRGRVDGYTF.

The sample holds one count of this clone. The chain carries TRBV4-1 and TRBJ2-7; D gene uncertain. CDR1 is MGHRA and CDR2 is YSYEKL in the germline V gene. V lost 1 base and J 1 base, leaving 14 bases between the germline ends. The length of the CDR3 is 16 residues. Here the CDR3 reads CASSQVGLGISYEQYF. Here the CDR3 DNA reads TGCGCCAGCAGCCAAGTAGGGTTGGGGATTTCCTACGAGCAGTACTTC.

V usage is TRBV2 and J usage is TRBJ1-2, with 8 positions matching TRBD1. In germline, CDR1 is SNHLY, CDR2 FYNNEI. The CDR3 has 13 amino acids. V shed 5 bases, J shed 8 bases, and the junction held 7 bases outside the gene matches. CDR3 nucleotide sequence: TGTGCCAGCAGTTTGGGACAGGAGGGAGGCTACACCTTC. The encoded protein is CASSLGQEGGYTF.

The count of this clone is one. The J gene is TRBJ1-3, the V gene TRBV11-2; D is possibly TRBD1 (5 bases). Germline assignment: CDR1 SGHAT and CDR2 FQNNGV. The CDR3 has 14 residues. Trimming took 5 bases from V and 9 from J, leaving 17 bases between them. In nucleotides, the CDR3 is TGTGCCAGCAGCCTCACCGGGACGGACCGCACCATATATTTT. Translation: CASSLTGTDRTIYF.

The chain is built from TRBV10-1 and TRBJ1-5; no clear D gene. CDR3 length: 13 amino acids. CDR1 and CDR2 from the germline V gene are WNHNN and SYGVQD (reference sequence). V lost 6 bases, J lost 2 bases, and 8 bases lay in between. The CDR3 sequence: CASSAVGNQPQHF. The CDR3 DNA reads as TGCGCCAGCAGCGCGGTGGGCAATCAGCCCCAGCATTTT.

This chain joins TRBV7-9 and TRBJ2-3; D unclear. The germline V gene encodes CDR1 SEHNR and CDR2 FQNEAQ (reference sequence). The CDR3 consists of 16 residues. V was clipped by 6 bases and J by 3 bases, with 19 bases between them. The CDR3 DNA reads TGTGCCAGCAGGCCACACTCAAGGGCAGGAACAGATACGCAGTATTTT. Protein product: CASRPHSRAGTDTQYF. The full variable domain, with the rest looked up from reference TRBV7-9 and TRBJ2-3, is DTGVSQNPRHKITKRGQNVTFRCDPISEHNRLYWYRQTLGQGPEFLTYFQNEAQLEKSRLLSDRFSAERPKGSFSTLEIQRTEQGDSAMYLCASRPHSRAGTDTQYFGPGTRLTVL.

The chain recombines TRBV5-1 with TRBJ1-3; 8 positions match TRBD1. V shed 2 bases and J 0 bases; nucleotides not matched to a gene: 7. The CDR3 covers 17 residues. Germline assignment: CDR1 SGHRS and CDR2 YFSETQ. The CDR3 DNA reads TGCGCCAGCAGCTTTGGACAGGGCTCAGTCTCTGGAAACACCATATATTTT. Translated, it gives CASSFGQGSVSGNTIYF.

The chain joins TRBV19 to TRBJ2-2, with D perhaps matching TRBD2 (5 bases). Germline CDR1 LNHDA, CDR2 SQIVND (reference sequence). This CDR3 spans 15 amino acids. V was cut by 5 bases and J by 1 base, with 11 bases left in between. CDR3 nucleotide sequence: TGTGCCAGTAGTGCCGAGGGCAGGAACACCGGGGAGCTGTTTTTT. Its translation: CASSAEGRNTGELFF.

The CDR3 is CANETGGQWQPQHF. The CDR3 region has the DNA TGTGCCAACGAGACAGGGGGCCAGTGGCAGCCCCAGCATTTT. The chain combines TRBV19 with TRBJ1-5; 10 positions agree with TRBD1. CDR1 and CDR2 from the germline V gene are LNHDA and SQIVND (reference sequence). The CDR3 contains 14 residues. Trimming at V came to 10 bases and at J to 7 bases, leaving 10 bases not matched to a gene.

This clone was detected once. V is TRBV4-2 and J is TRBJ2-2, with TRBD2 as a possible D gene (7 bases). This CDR3 is 14 amino acids long. Trimming cost V 4 bases and J 7 bases, with 13 bases left between them. CDR1 and CDR2 (germline): LGHNA, YNFKEQ. CDR3 sequence: CASSPGGRNGELFF. The CDR3 DNA follows: TGTGCCAGCAGCCCCGGGGGGCGAAACGGGGAGCTGTTTTTT.

V usage is TRBV7-9 and J usage is TRBJ1-1; D uncertain. The germline gives CDR1 SEHNR, CDR2 FQNEAQ (reference sequence). The V end lost 4 bases, the J end lost 2 bases, and 11 bases lay between the germline ends. This CDR3 spans 14 amino acids. CDR3 in DNA: TGTGCCAGCAGCTGGGATCTGGTCAACACTGAAGCTTTCTTT. Translating gives CASSWDLVNTEAFF.

V gene TRBV2 combines with J gene TRBJ2-2; D may be TRBD2 (5 bases). The CDR3 runs to 13 residues. Trimming stripped 7 bases from V and 7 bases from J, with 13 bases between. Germline values: CDR1 SNHLY, CDR2 FYNNEI. The CDR3 nucleotides are TGTGCCAGCACGGAGGTGAAGGACGGGGAGCTGTTTTTT. Translated, it gives CASTEVKDGELFF.

As regards this clone: The sample holds other DNA sequences that translate to the same CDR3. The rearrangement uses TRBV30 and TRBJ2-5, with D tentatively TRBD1 (5 bases). V was cut by 6 bases and J by 10 bases, with 18 bases left in between. Per germline, CDR1 GTSNPN and CDR2 SVGIG (reference sequence). This CDR3 is built from 12 residues. As DNA, the CDR3 is TGTGCCTGTACCCAGGGCAGTTTGGTCCAGTACTTC. This sequence encodes CACTQGSLVQYF.

The chain couples TRBV2 to TRBJ1-5; no definite D call. The V end lost 2 bases, the J end lost 0 bases, and 8 bases lay between the germline ends. Germline-derived CDR1 and CDR2 are SNHLY and FYNNEI. The CDR3 spans 15 residues. In nucleotides, the CDR3 is TGTGCCAGCAGTGAAACCCAACATAGCAATCAGCCCCAGCATTTT. Translation gives CASSETQHSNQPQHF.

CDR3 sequence: CASKWQGMNTEAFF. In nucleotides, the CDR3 is TGTGCCAGCAAGTGGCAGGGAATGAACACTGAAGCTTTCTTT. The V and J genes are TRBV6-1 and TRBJ1-1, with D perhaps TRBD1 (5 bases). Germline V gene sequence: CDR1 MNHNS, CDR2 SASEGT. The CDR3 extends over 14 amino acids. V lost 7 bases and J 0 bases, leaving 12 bases between the germline ends.

The chain is built from TRBV28 and TRBJ1-5; 7 bases line up with TRBD1. Germline V lookup: CDR1 MDHEN, CDR2 SYDVKM. The CDR3 extends over 14 amino acids. The ends lost 6 bases at V and 2 bases at J; junction bases unmatched: 4. The chain's CDR3 is CASSLTGGNQPQHF. In DNA form, the CDR3 reads TGTGCCAGCAGCCTAACAGGGGGCAATCAGCCCCAGCATTTT.

This rearrangement joins TRBV6-1 to TRBJ1-6; D may be TRBD1 (6 bases). This CDR3 contains 14 residues. Germline V gene lookup returns CDR1 MNHNS and CDR2 SASEGT. With 5 bases removed from V and 10 bases from J, the gap between germline ends came to 15 bases. In DNA form, the CDR3 reads TGTGCCAGCAGTCGGGACATCCTTAGATCACCCCTCCACTTT. Translated: CASSRDILRSPLHF.

This chain connects TRBV29-1 to TRBJ2-7; the D gene is possibly TRBD1 (6 bases). CDR1 and CDR2 (germline): SQVTM, ANQGSEA. V was shortened by 5 bases and J by 2 bases, with 7 bases between the two germline ends. The CDR3 contains 11 residues. This CDR3 is CSVRTAYEQYF. The CDR3 nucleotides read TGCAGCGTTCGGACAGCCTACGAGCAGTACTTC.

This clone was picked up a small number of times. CDR3 sequence reads: CASSLEANRFEAFF. The CDR3 bases are TGTGCCAGCAGCTTAGAGGCCAACCGCTTCGAAGCTTTCTTT. The J gene is TRBJ1-1, the V gene TRBV7-2; unclear D gene. Trimming removed 1 base from V and 8 bases from J, with 14 bases in between. Germline V gives CDR1 SGHTA, CDR2 FQGNSA. CDR3 length: 14 residues.

The rearrangement uses TRBV19 and TRBJ1-3; D gene uncertain. The germline V gene has CDR1 LNHDA and CDR2 SQIVND (reference sequence). V lost 4 bases and J 0 bases, leaving 10 bases between the germline ends. This CDR3 is 15 amino acids long. The CDR3 DNA reads as TGTGCCAGTAGTACCCACCGGATCTCTGGAAACACCATATATTTT. Its protein is CASSTHRISGNTIYF.

V is TRBV7-9 and J is TRBJ2-1, with TRBD2 matching over 7 bases. After removal of 7 bases from V and 10 bases from J, the junction contained 13 bases not matched to a gene. Germline values: CDR1 SEHNR, CDR2 FQNEAQ (reference sequence). This CDR3 is built from 14 residues. The DNA for the CDR3 is TGTGCCAGCACCCCGTCCGGCGGGGGAGAGGAGCAGTTCTTC. Its protein is CASTPSGGGEEQFF.

The J gene is TRBJ1-1, the V gene TRBV7-3, with 8 positions matching TRBD1. Looked up from germline, CDR1 is SGHTA and CDR2 is FQGTGA. Germline trimming cut 7 bases from V and 6 bases from J; bases unmatched to any gene: 10. CDR3 size: 14 residues. The CDR3 sequence: CASIMDRVKSEAFF. The CDR3 nucleotides are TGTGCCAGCATAATGGACAGGGTAAAGTCTGAAGCTTTCTTT.

This chain uses TRBV28 with TRBJ1-2; 8 positions agree with TRBD1. V shed 2 bases, J shed 4 bases, and the junction held 3 bases outside the gene matches. This CDR3 has 14 amino acids. From germline, CDR1 is MDHEN and CDR2 SYDVKM. The CDR3 here is CASSLPDRVYGYTF. CDR3 coding DNA: TGTGCCAGCAGTTTACCGGACAGGGTCTATGGCTACACCTTC.